This TCR beta chain came from a study of T cells in Graves' hyperthyroidism and ophthalmopathy. On this clonotype: Possible read error: a much larger clone is one base away.

RNA transcripts were the template for amplifying TCR beta CDR3 regions. First-round RT-PCR of the TCR CDR3 relied on the HTBI primer set. TCRdb reanalysed the multiplex PCR reads using MiXCR and keeps one entry per CDR3 protein. The sample records 560,000 or so distinct CDR3 sequences, around 42% being singletons. The authors deemed Graves' hyperthyroidism stable absent ophthalmopathy progression within 18 months. Trimming left V 6 bases short and J 4 bases short, with 6 bases between. The CDR3 sequence is 11 residues long. The sequence was obtained from a woman aged 18-29 years with Graves' hyperthyroidism. Sequencing was carried out using peripheral blood or thyroid tissue (not recorded which). The J gene is TRBJ1-1, the V gene TRBV12-3 or TRBV12-4; D is unresolved. CDR3 sequence (DNA): TGTGCCAGCAGCTCGACCACTGAAGCTTTCTTT. It is translated as CASSSTTEAFF.